The entry below describes one T cell receptor beta chain. This record belongs to a study of blood T cell repertoires in COVID-19. At the level of the study: Researchers got acute and convalescent COVID-19 samples from the United States, Italy and Spain. PBMCs, B-cell-depleted T cells, or T cells were the source of the cDNA or gDNA that made up the material.

Under the authors' procedure: Amplification with reference gene primers provided the estimates of nucleated cell counts. The method was immunoSEQ multiplex PCR; TCRdb's version includes in-frame clones alone and lacks a portion of them. V and J calls and clone size are given by that table; D and trimming were obtained from the DNA. The data hold fewer than 200,000 clones, with approximately 86% observed a single time. The CDR3 consists of 15 residues. The germline gives CDR1 MNHEY, CDR2 SVGAGI. Trimming removed 6 bases from V and 0 bases from J, with 11 bases in between. Sequencing used peripheral blood. The chain employs TRBV6-5 and TRBJ1-4; TRBD1 might be the D (6 bases). The TCR was taken from a man aged 55 to 70 who had recovered from COVID-19. CDR3 region: CASSKRQATNEKLFF. The DNA of the CDR3 is TGTGCCAGCAGCAAAAGACAGGCAACTAATGAAAAACTGTTTTTT.